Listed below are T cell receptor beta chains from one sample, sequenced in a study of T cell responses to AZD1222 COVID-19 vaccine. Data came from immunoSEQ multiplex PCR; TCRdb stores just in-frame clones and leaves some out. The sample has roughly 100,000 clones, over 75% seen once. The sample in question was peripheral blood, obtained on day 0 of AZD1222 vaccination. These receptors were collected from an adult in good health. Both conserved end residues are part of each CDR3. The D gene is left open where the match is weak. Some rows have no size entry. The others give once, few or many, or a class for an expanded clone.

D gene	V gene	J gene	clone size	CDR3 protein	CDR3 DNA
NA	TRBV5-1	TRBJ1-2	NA	CASSPTGRTNYGYTF	TGCGCCAGCAGCCCGACGGGACGGACCAACTATGGCTACACCTTC
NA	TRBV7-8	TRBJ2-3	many	CASSLEGSLLGTDTQYF	TGTGCCAGCAGCTTAGAAGGTTCCTTGTTAGGTACAGATACGCAGTATTTT
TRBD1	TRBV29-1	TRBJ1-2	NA	CSVSWTGPRGYTF	TGCAGCGTTTCTTGGACAGGCCCTAGAGGCTACACCTTC
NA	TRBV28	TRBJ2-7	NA	CASSTRGTAPYEQYF	TGTGCCAGCAGTACACGGGGGACGGCCCCCTACGAGCAGTACTTC
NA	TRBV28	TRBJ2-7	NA	CASLSVNYEQYF	TGTGCCAGTTTATCAGTGAACTACGAGCAGTACTTC
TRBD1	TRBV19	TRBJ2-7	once	CASSIGTGAYEQYF	TGTGCCAGTAGTATTGGGACAGGAGCCTACGAGCAGTACTTC
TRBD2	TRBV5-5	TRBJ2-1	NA	CASSPGGRDEQFF	TGTGCCAGCAGCCCCGGCGGGAGGGATGAGCAGTTCTTC
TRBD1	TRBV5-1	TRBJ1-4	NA	CASSLTGTATNEKLFF	TGCGCCAGCAGCTTGACGGGGACAGCTACTAATGAAAAACTGTTTTTT
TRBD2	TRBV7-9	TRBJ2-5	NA	CASSFGTSGETQYF	TGTGCCAGCAGCTTCGGGACTAGTGGAGAGACCCAGTACTTC
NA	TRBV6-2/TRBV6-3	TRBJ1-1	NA	CASTPSGGITEAFF	TGTGCCAGCACCCCCAGTGGGGGGATCACTGAAGCTTTCTTT
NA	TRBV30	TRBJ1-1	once	CAWSRGRGTHEAFF	TGTGCCTGGAGTAGGGGGAGGGGGACCCATGAAGCTTTCTTT
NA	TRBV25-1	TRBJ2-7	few	CASSETLPPYEQYF	TGTGCCAGCAGTGAAACCCTTCCCCCCTACGAGCAGTACTTC
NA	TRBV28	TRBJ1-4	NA	CASSLDSAGDEKLFF	TGTGCCAGCAGTTTAGACTCGGCTGGGGATGAAAAACTGTTTTTT
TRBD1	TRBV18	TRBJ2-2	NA	CASSPRPTGVNTGELFF	TGTGCCAGCTCCCCCAGGCCGACAGGGGTGAACACCGGGGAGCTGTTTTTT
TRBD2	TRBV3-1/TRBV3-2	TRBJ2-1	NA	CASSPCLRTSCLSEQFF	TGTGCCAGCAGCCCGTGCCTCCGGACTAGTTGCTTAAGTGAGCAGTTCTTC
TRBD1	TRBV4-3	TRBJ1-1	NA	CASSQDPQGANTEAFF	TGCGCCAGCAGCCAAGATCCACAGGGGGCGAACACTGAAGCTTTCTTT
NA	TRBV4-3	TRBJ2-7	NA	CASSQDRGAYEQYF	TGCGCCAGCAGCCAAGACCGCGGGGCCTACGAGCAGTACTTC
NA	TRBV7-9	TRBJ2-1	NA	CASSLRVAGKHEQFF	TGTGCCAGCAGCTTAAGAGTTGCGGGGAAGCATGAGCAGTTCTTC
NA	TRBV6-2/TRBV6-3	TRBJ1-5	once	CASSPATRGVGNQPQHF	TGTGCCAGCAGCCCCGCCACCCGTGGTGTCGGCAATCAGCCCCAGCATTTT
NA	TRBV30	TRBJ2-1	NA	CAWSVRVAGSYNEQFF	TGTGCCTGGAGTGTAAGGGTTGCCGGGTCCTACAATGAGCAGTTCTTC
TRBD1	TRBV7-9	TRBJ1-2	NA	CASSFRTGSDGYTF	TGTGCCAGCAGCTTTCGGACAGGGTCGGATGGCTACACCTTC
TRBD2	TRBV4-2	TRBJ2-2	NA	CASSHIRGVSGELFF	TGTGCCAGCAGCCACATCCGGGGGGTATCCGGGGAGCTGTTTTTT
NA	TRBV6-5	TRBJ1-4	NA	CASSQGGWEKLFF	TGTGCCAGCAGTCAGGGTGGGTGGGAAAAACTGTTTTTT
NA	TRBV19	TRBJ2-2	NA	CASNPYTGLNTGELFF	TGTGCCAGTAACCCTTATACAGGGTTAAACACCGGGGAGCTGTTTTTT
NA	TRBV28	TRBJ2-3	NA	CASSPFLDTQYF	TGTGCCAGCAGCCCGTTCCTAGATACGCAGTATTTT
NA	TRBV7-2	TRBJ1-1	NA	CASSLPGAMNTEAFF	TGTGCCAGCAGCCTACCGGGAGCCATGAACACTGAAGCTTTCTTT
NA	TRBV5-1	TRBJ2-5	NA	CASSLVGETQYF	TGCGCCAGCAGCTTAGTTGGGGAGACCCAGTACTTC
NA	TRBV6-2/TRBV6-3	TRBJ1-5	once	CASSYPAGGNQPQHF	TGTGCCAGCAGTTATCCTGCGGGGGGCAATCAGCCCCAGCATTTT
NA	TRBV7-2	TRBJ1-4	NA	CASSFSGGNEKLFF	TGTGCCAGCAGCTTTTCCGGGGGTAACGAAAAACTGTTTTTT
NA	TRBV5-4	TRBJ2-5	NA	CASSPLPQETQYF	TGTGCCAGCAGCCCCCTCCCCCAAGAGACCCAGTACTTC
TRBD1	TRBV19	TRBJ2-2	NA	CASSILRTGNTGELFF	TGTGCCAGTAGTATCCTCCGGACAGGGAACACCGGGGAGCTGTTTTTT
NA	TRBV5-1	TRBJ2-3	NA	CASSLGDPRTDTQYF	TGCGCCAGCAGCTTGGGTGACCCACGCACAGATACGCAGTATTTT
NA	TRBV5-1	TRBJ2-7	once	CASSLANPRVHEQYF	TGCGCCAGCAGCCTTGCCAATCCGCGGGTCCACGAGCAGTACTTC
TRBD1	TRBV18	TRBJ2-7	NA	CASTGTGGSYEQYF	TGTGCCAGCACCGGGACAGGGGGCTCCTACGAGCAGTACTTC
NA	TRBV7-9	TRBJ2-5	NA	CASSQPGAAQETQYF	TGTGCCAGCAGCCAGCCGGGAGCGGCCCAAGAGACCCAGTACTTC